This T cell receptor (beta chain) stems from a study of cytomegalovirus exposure and HLA in healthy donors. Study results and limitations: A later analysis reportedly found fewer N-insertions in an Asian-associated ancestry cluster than the roughly 670-donor mean. The investigators catalogued 150 to 200 TCR beta chains as cytomegalovirus-associated. In vitro confirmation showed three CMV-associated chains to be CMV antigen specific.

Vbeta (60) and Jbeta (13) primers were used in the PCR. Profiled with immunoSEQ multiplex PCR; TCRdb holds only in-frame clones, not every one. Of more than 95,000 clones listed, under 85% are singletons. A note on this clone: What it recognizes is unknown.

The CDR3 length is 15 residues. Looked up from germline, CDR1 is MNHEY and CDR2 is SVGAGI. Trimming took 5 bases from V and 2 from J, leaving 13 bases between them. This sequence was found in a woman aged 18-29 years in good health and CMV-seronegative. Sequencing input: PBMCs. The V gene is TRBV6-5, the J gene TRBJ1-3; TRBD1 is a possible D gene (5 bases). CDR3 loop: CASSRMGGTGNTIYF. The CDR3 DNA is TGTGCCAGCAGTCGTATGGGGGGGACTGGAAACACCATATATTTT.